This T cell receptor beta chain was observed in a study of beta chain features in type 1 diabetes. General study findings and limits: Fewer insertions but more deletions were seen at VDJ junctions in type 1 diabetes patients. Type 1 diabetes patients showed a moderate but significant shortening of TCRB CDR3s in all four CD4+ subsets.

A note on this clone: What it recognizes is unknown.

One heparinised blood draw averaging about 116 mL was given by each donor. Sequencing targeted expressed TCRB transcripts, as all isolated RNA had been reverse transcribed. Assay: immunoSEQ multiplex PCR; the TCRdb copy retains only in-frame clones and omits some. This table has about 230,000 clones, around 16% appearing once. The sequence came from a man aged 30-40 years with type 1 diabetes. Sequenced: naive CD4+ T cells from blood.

CDR3 DNA sequence: TGTGCCAGCAGCTTGACGGGAGTGGGCACAGATACGCAGTATTTT. This gives the protein CASSLTGVGTDTQYF. The V call is TRBV7-9, the J call TRBJ2-3; tentatively, D is TRBD2 (6 bases). From germline, CDR1 is SEHNR and CDR2 FQNEAQ (reference sequence). V was trimmed by 3 bases and J by 1 base, leaving 11 bases between them. This CDR3 is built from 15 residues.